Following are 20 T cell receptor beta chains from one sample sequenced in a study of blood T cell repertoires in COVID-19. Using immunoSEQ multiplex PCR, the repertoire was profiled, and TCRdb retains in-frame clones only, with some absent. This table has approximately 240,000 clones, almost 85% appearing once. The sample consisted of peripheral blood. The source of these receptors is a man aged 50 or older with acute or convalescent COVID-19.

The CDR3 loop reads CATSREDRGRGIRELFF. CDR3 nucleotides: TGTGCCACCAGCAGAGAAGACAGGGGACGAGGTATCAGGGAGCTGTTTTTT. The chain carries TRBV15 and TRBJ2-2; TRBD1 agrees at 8 bases. Trimming cost V 0 bases and J 9 bases; bases outside gene matches: 12. The CDR3 is 17 residues long. Per the germline V gene, CDR1 is LNHNV and CDR2 is YYDKDF (reference sequence). Combining the CDR3 with reference TRBV15 and TRBJ2-2 gives the whole variable domain DAMVIQNPRYQVTQFGKPVTLSCSQTLNHNVMYWYQQKSSQAPKLLFHYYDKDFNNEADTPDNFQSRRPNTSFCFLDIRSPGLGDTAMYLCATSREDRGRGIRELFFGEGSRLTVL.

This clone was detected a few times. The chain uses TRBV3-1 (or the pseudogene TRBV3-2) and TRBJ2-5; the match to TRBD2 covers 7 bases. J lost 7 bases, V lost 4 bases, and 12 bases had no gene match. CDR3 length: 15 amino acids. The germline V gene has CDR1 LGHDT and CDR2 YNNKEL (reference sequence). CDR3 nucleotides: TGTGCCAGCAGCCTTGGACTAGACACCATAGGGACCCAGTACTTC. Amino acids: CASSLGLDTIGTQYF.

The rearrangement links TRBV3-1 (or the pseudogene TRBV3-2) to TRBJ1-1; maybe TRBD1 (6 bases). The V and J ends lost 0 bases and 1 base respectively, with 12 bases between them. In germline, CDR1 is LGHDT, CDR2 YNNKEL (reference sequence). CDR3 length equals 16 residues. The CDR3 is CASSQEPGVKNTEAFF. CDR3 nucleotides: TGTGCCAGCAGCCAAGAGCCAGGGGTGAAGAACACTGAAGCTTTCTTT.

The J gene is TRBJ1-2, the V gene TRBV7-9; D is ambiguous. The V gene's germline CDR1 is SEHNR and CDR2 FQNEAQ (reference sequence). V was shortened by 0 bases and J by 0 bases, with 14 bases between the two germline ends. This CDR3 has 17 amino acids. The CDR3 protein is CASSLAVREPPNYGYTF. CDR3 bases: TGTGCCAGCAGCTTAGCGGTGCGGGAACCCCCTAACTATGGCTACACCTTC.

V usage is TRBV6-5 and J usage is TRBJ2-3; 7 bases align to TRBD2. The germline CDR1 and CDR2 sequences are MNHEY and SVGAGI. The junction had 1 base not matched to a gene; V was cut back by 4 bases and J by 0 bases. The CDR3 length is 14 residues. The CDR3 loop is CASSSGRSTDTQYF. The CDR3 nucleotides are TGTGCCAGCAGTTCCGGGAGGAGCACAGATACGCAGTATTTT.

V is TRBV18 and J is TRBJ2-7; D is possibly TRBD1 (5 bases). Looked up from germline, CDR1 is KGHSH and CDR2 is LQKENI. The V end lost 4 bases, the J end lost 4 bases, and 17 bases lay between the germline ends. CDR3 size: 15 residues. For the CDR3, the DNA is TGTGCCAGCTCACTTACCAGGGAATTGGATTACGAGCAGTACTTC. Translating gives CASSLTRELDYEQYF.

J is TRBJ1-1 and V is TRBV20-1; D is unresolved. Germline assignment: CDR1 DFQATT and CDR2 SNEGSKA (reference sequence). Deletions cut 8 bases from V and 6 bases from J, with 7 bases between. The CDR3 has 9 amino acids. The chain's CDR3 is CSPRPEAFF. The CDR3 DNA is TGCAGTCCCCGTCCTGAAGCTTTCTTT.

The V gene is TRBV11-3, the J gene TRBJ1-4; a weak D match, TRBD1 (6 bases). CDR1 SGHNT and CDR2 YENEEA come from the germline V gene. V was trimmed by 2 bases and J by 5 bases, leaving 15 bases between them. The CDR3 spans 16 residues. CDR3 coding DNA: TGTGCCAGCAGCTTACCTGTGGACAGCATCAATGAAAAACTGTTTTTT. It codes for CASSLPVDSINEKLFF.

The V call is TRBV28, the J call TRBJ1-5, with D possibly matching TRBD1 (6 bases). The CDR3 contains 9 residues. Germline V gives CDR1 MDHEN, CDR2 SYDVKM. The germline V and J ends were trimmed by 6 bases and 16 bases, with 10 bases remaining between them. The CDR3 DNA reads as TGTGCCAGCAGCCCGGGACAACATTTT. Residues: CASSPGQHF.

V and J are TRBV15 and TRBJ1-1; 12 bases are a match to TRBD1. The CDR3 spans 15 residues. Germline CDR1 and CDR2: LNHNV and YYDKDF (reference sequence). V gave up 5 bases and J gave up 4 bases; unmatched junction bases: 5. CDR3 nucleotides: TGTGCCACCAGCGGGGACAGGGGGCCGGGCACTGAAGCTTTCTTT. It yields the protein CATSGDRGPGTEAFF.

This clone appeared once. CDR3 DNA: TGCGCCAGCAGCTTCACACTAGCGGAAACCTACGAGCAGTACTTC. This gives the protein CASSFTLAETYEQYF. V gene TRBV5-1 combines with J gene TRBJ2-7; 8 bases agree with TRBD2. This CDR3 region has 15 residues. Unmatched junction bases numbered 6, after V lost 2 bases and J lost 2 bases. Germline loops: CDR1 SGHRS, CDR2 YFSETQ.

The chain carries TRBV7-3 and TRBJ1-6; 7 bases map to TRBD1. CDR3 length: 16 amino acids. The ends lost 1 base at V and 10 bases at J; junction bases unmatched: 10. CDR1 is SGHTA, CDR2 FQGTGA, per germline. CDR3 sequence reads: CASSLNPNRGSSPLHF. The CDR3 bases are TGTGCCAGCAGCTTAAACCCGAACAGGGGAAGCTCACCCCTCCACTTT.

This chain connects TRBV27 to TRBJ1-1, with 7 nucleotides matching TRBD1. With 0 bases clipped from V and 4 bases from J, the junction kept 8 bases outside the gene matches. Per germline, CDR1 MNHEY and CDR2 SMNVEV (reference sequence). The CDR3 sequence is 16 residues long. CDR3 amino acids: CASSLSNIGGGTEAFF. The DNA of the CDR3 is TGTGCCAGCAGTTTATCGAATATAGGGGGCGGCACTGAAGCTTTCTTT.

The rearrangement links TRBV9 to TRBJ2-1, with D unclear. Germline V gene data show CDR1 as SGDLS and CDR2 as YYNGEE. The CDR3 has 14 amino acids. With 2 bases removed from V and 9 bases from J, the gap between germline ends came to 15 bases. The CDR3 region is CASSVDQVGIEQFF. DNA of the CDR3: TGTGCCAGCAGCGTCGACCAGGTAGGAATTGAGCAGTTCTTC.

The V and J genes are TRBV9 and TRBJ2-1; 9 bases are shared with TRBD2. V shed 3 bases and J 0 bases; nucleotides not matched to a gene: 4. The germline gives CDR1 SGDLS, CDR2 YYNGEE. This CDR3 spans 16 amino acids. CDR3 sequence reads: CASSASGASSYNEQFF. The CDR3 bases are TGTGCCAGCAGCGCTAGCGGGGCGAGCTCCTACAATGAGCAGTTCTTC. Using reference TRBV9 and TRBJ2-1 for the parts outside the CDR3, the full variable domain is DSGVTQTPKHLITATGQRVTLRCSPRSGDLSVYWYQQSLDQGLQFLIQYYNGEERAKGNILERFSAQQFPDLHSELNLSSLELGDSALYFCASSASGASSYNEQFFGPGTRLTVL.

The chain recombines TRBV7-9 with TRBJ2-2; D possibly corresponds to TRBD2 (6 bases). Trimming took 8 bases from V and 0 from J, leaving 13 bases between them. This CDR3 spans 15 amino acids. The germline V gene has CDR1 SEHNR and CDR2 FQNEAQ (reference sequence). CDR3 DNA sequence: TGTGCCAGCTACCGGGACTCTGCGAACACCGGGGAGCTGTTTTTT. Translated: CASYRDSANTGELFF.

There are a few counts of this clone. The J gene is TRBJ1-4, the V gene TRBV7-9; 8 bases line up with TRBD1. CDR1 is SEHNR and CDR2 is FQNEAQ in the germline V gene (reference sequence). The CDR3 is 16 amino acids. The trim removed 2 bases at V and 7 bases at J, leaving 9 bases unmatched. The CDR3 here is CASSLNIHRGFEKLFF. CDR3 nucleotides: TGTGCCAGCAGCTTAAATATACACAGGGGGTTTGAAAAACTGTTTTTT.

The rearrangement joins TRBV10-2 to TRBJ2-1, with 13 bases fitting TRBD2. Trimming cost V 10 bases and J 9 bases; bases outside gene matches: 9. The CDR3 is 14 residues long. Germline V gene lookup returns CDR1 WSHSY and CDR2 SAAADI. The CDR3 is CATGGLAGLSEQFF. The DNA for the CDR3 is TGCGCCACAGGGGGACTAGCGGGATTATCTGAGCAGTTCTTC.

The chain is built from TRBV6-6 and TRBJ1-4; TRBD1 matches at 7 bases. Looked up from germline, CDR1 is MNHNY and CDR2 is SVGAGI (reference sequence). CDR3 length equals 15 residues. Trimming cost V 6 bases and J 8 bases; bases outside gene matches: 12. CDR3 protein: CASRTGQEGREKLFF. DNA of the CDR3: TGTGCCAGCAGAACCGGACAGGAGGGGAGGGAAAAACTGTTTTTT.

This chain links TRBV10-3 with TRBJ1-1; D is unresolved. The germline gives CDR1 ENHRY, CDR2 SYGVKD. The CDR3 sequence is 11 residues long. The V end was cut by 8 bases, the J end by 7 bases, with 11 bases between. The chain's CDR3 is CAIRLNSEAFF. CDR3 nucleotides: TGTGCCATCCGCCTAAATAGTGAAGCTTTCTTT.